This T cell receptor beta chain originates from a study of cytomegalovirus exposure and HLA in healthy donors. Overall study results and limits: A later analysis, which compared TCR beta chains of equal frequency, found the HLA-associated ones more clonally expanded. Reportedly, HLA-A and HLA-B alleles of most subjects were accurately predicted from TCR beta. Using a false discovery rate of 0.05, a later analysis showed that 16,000 or so TCR beta sequences were associated with HLA alleles. By HLA locus, TCR association rates varied in a later analysis, with DRB1 showing the most and HLA-C the fewest.

This clone turned up a few times. Its antigen is currently unknown. PCR was performed using 60 Vbeta and 13 Jbeta primers. Profiling relied on immunoSEQ multiplex PCR, and the TCRdb table lists in-frame clones only, not all of them. In the table there are some 99,000 clones, roughly 80% of which are singletons. Germline CDR1 MNHNS, CDR2 SASEGT. J gave up 9 bases and V 10 bases, and 16 bases lay outside the gene matches. The CDR3 extends over 15 amino acids. Sequences were obtained from PBMCs. This chain links TRBV6-1 with TRBJ2-1; TRBD2 matches at 9 bases. This TCR was sampled from a man aged 40-49 years in good health and CMV-seronegative. The CDR3 region is CATSGASGMYGEQFF. The CDR3 bases are TGTGCCACTTCCGGGGCTAGCGGGATGTACGGTGAGCAGTTCTTC.